This TCR beta chain was observed in a study of T cells in Graves' hyperthyroidism and ophthalmopathy. This CDR3 has 17 residues. Germline V gene sequence: CDR1 MDHEN, CDR2 SYDVKM. The V and J ends lost 4 bases and 0 bases respectively, with 15 bases between them. This clonotype showed up just a few times. TCR beta CDR3 regions were amplified from RNA transcripts. First-round RT-PCR with HTBI primers amplified the TCR CDR3 region. TCRdb processed the multiplex PCR reads anew with MiXCR; each CDR3 protein has one entry. Here the sample spans roughly 500,000 distinct CDR3 sequences, about 16% being singletons.

Source material: blood. The chain uses TRBV28 and TRBJ2-2; perhaps TRBD1 as D (6 bases). The source is a woman aged 25 to 39 with Graves' ophthalmopathy. This CDR3 reads CASSSMVDSPNTGELFF. The DNA of the CDR3 is TGTGCCAGCAGTTCTATGGTGGACAGTCCGAACACCGGGGAGCTGTTTTTT.